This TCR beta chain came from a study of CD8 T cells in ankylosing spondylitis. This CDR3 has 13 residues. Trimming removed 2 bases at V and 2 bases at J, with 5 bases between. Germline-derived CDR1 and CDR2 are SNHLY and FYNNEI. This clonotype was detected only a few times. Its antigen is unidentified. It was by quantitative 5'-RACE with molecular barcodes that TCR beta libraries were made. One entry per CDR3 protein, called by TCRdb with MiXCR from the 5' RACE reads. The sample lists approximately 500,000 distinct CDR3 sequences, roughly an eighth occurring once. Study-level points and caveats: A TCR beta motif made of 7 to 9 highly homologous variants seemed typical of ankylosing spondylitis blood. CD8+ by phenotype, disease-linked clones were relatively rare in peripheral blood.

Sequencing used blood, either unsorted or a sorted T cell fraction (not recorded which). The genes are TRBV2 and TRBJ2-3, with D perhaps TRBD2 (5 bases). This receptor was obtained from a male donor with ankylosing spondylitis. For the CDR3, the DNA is TGTGCCAGCAGTGAACTAGCCACAGATACGCAGTATTTT. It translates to CASSELATDTQYF.